This entry describes one TCR beta chain. What it recognizes is unknown. cDNA carried unique molecular identifiers, and a universal primer site was added by template switching. TCRdb ran MiXCR on the 5' RACE reads and lists one entry per CDR3 protein. Of roughly 570,000 distinct CDR3 sequences listed, roughly 9.9% are singletons. The record originates from a study of identical twins. The CDR3 spans 17 residues. J was trimmed by 4 bases and V by 1 base; bases with no gene match: 11. CDR1 is SGHVS, CDR2 FQNEAQ, per germline. Broader study findings: Zero-insertion analyses were open to partial confounding by invariant MAIT and iNKT cells. Beta out-of-frame sequences displayed a weaker excess of sharing between twins. Models underestimated out-of-frame TCR alpha sharing in monozygotic twins.

The same data also contributed to another study, on yellow fever vaccine responses in identical twins.

Source material: PBMCs. The clonotype was recovered from a woman aged 18-29 years in good health. The chain is built from TRBV7-8 and TRBJ2-7, with 9 bases that match TRBD1. CDR3 loop: CASSLGGTGKIMYEQYF. In DNA, the CDR3 is TGTGCCAGCAGCTTAGGCGGGACAGGGAAAATTATGTACGAGCAGTACTTC.